Below, 21 T cell receptor beta chains from the same sample are listed, as sequenced in a study of cytomegalovirus exposure and HLA in healthy donors. The PCR was carried out with 60 Vbeta primers and 13 Jbeta primers. Clones were read by immunoSEQ multiplex PCR, and TCRdb kept only the in-frame ones, dropping some. In the table there are around 62,000 clones, around 80% of which are singletons. The sequenced material came from PBMCs. Receptors were obtained from a man aged 40-50 years in good health and CMV-seronegative.

The sample holds a few counts of this clone. V usage is TRBV6-5 and J usage is TRBJ1-6; TRBD1 is a possible D gene (6 bases). CDR3 length: 15 amino acids. The germline CDR1 and CDR2 sequences are MNHEY and SVGAGI. Trimming shortened V by 2 bases and J by 7 bases, and 12 bases separated the two germline ends. The CDR3: CASSYHRDGNSPLHF. The CDR3 coding sequence is TGTGCCAGCAGTTACCACAGGGATGGCAATTCACCCCTCCACTTT.

The J gene is TRBJ2-3, the V gene TRBV19, with TRBD1 matching over 8 bases. The J segment lost 7 bases and the V segment lost 6 bases, leaving 9 bases of the junction unmatched. The CDR3 covers 14 residues. Germline values: CDR1 LNHDA, CDR2 SQIVND (reference sequence). The CDR3 region is CASRPGTGSHTQYF. The CDR3 bases are TGTGCCAGTAGGCCCGGGACAGGTTCGCATACGCAGTATTTT. Together with reference TRBV19 and TRBJ2-3, the CDR3 gives the full variable domain: DGGITQSPKYLFRKEGQNVTLSCEQNLNHDAMYWYRQDPGQGLRLIYYSQIVNDFQKGDIAEGYSVSREKKESFPLTVTSAQKNPTAFYLCASRPGTGSHTQYFGPGTRLTVL.

A note on this clone: Sequence at one end of the junction differs from germline and may be a read error. The gene calls are TRBV7-9 and TRBJ2-7; perhaps TRBD1 as D (6 bases). CDR3 length equals 15 residues. Germline V gene sequence: CDR1 SEHNR, CDR2 FQNEAQ (reference sequence). CDR3 in DNA: TGTTCCAGCAGCTTAAGTTGGGTAGGGGGCTACGAGCAGTACTTC. Protein product: CSSSLSWVGGYEQYF.

The CDR3, as DNA: TGTGCCACCAGCACAGGGGATTATGGCTACACCTTC. Translated: CATSTGDYGYTF. This chain joins TRBV15 and TRBJ1-2, with D tentatively TRBD1 (6 bases). V shed 4 bases and J shed 5 bases, with 8 bases lying between them. The CDR3 extends over 12 amino acids. Germline CDR1 is LNHNV and CDR2 is YYDKDF (reference sequence).

As to this clone: The sample contains more than one DNA sequence encoding this CDR3. The V call is TRBV5-1, the J call TRBJ1-1; 9 bases map to TRBD1. Germline CDR1 SGHRS, CDR2 YFSETQ. The CDR3 sequence is 15 residues long. Losses at the gene ends were 4 bases for V and 0 bases for J; bases not matched to a gene: 4. In DNA form, the CDR3 reads TGCGCCAGCAGCCCGACAGGGGGGCTGAACACTGAAGCTTTCTTT. Its translation is CASSPTGGLNTEAFF.

The count of this clone is one. This rearrangement joins TRBV10-3 to TRBJ2-3; D remains ambiguous. The germline V gene encodes CDR1 ENHRY and CDR2 SYGVKD. With 0 bases removed from V and 2 bases from J, the gap between germline ends came to 6 bases. The CDR3 consists of 14 residues. CDR3 DNA sequence: TGTGCCATCAGTGAGTCGACAACCACAGATACGCAGTATTTT. This sequence encodes CAISESTTTDTQYF.

The rearrangement links TRBV10-2 to TRBJ1-5, with D hard to call. CDR3 size: 13 residues. Germline CDR1 reads WSHSY; CDR2 reads SAAADI. Trimming cost V 1 base and J 4 bases, with 5 bases left between them. The CDR3 DNA sequence: TGCGCCAGCAGTGAGTGGCAAAATCAGCCCCAGCATTTT. It yields the protein CASSEWQNQPQHF.

This chain joins TRBV9 and TRBJ2-3; 11 bases agree with TRBD2. The CDR3 is 16 residues long. J gave up 3 bases and V 0 bases, and 3 bases lay outside the gene matches. The germline V gene has CDR1 SGDLS and CDR2 YYNGEE. The CDR3 is CASSVGSSGGTDTQYF. Written as DNA, the CDR3 is TGTGCCAGCAGCGTAGGGTCTAGCGGGGGGACAGATACGCAGTATTTT.

The rearrangement uses TRBV7-2 and TRBJ1-1, with 9 bases lining up with TRBD1. The CDR3 contains 16 residues. Trimming took 2 bases from V and 2 from J; bases not matched to a gene: 6. The V gene's germline CDR1 is SGHTA and CDR2 FQGNSA. The chain's CDR3 is CASSLLGQGSNTEAFF. In nucleotides, the CDR3 is TGTGCCAGCAGCTTATTAGGACAGGGGTCAAACACTGAAGCTTTCTTT.

The chain joins TRBV19 to TRBJ2-1; 8 positions match TRBD2. CDR3 length: 15 residues. CDR1 is LNHDA, CDR2 SQIVND, per germline (reference sequence). The V gene end was trimmed by 10 bases and the J gene end by 2 bases; junction bases not matched to a gene: 10. CDR3 sequence: CATATGGPTYNEQFF. The CDR3 DNA reads as TGTGCCACCGCTACGGGAGGGCCCACCTACAATGAGCAGTTCTTC.

This chain joins TRBV11-2 and TRBJ1-4; TRBD1 aligns across 9 bases. The germline CDR1 and CDR2 sequences are SGHAT and FQNNGV. V dropped 5 bases and J dropped 7; count of bases not matched to a gene: 2. This CDR3 spans 13 amino acids. The CDR3 protein is CASSRTGVEKLFF. For the CDR3, the DNA is TGTGCCAGCAGCAGGACAGGGGTTGAAAAACTGTTTTTT.

As for this clone: Different DNA sequences within this sample yield the same CDR3. The CDR3 reads CASSFSGNQPQHF. CDR3 bases: TGTGCCAGCAGTTTTTCGGGGAATCAGCCCCAGCATTTT. The rearrangement links TRBV28 to TRBJ1-5; D ambiguous. CDR3 length equals 13 residues. V lost 3 bases, J lost 4 bases, and 7 bases lay in between. Germline lookup yields CDR1 MDHEN and CDR2 SYDVKM.

Only one count was recorded for this clone. The chain links TRBV28 to TRBJ2-4, with 9 bases matching TRBD2. V gave up 5 bases and J gave up 1 base; unmatched junction bases: 9. This CDR3 contains 17 residues. Germline loops: CDR1 MDHEN, CDR2 SYDVKM. The CDR3 coding sequence is TGTGCCAGCAGTGAGCGGGAGGACGGGTGGGCCAAAAACATTCAGTACTTC. Translation gives CASSEREDGWAKNIQYF.

Written as DNA, the CDR3 is TGTGCCAGCAGAGAGACAGGGTATAGCAATCAGCCCCAGCATTTT. It encodes CASRETGYSNQPQHF. The V and J genes are TRBV27 and TRBJ1-5; 7 bases agree with TRBD1. CDR1 and CDR2 (germline): MNHEY, SMNVEV (reference sequence). The CDR3 runs 15 residues. With 6 bases clipped from V and 0 bases from J, the junction kept 5 bases outside the gene matches.

V usage is TRBV6-5 and J usage is TRBJ1-2; TRBD1 agrees at 8 bases. V lost 6 bases, J lost 4 bases, and 4 bases stayed unmatched. Germline CDR1 and CDR2: MNHEY and SVGAGI. The length of the CDR3 is 13 residues. The CDR3 reads CASRIGTGYGYTF. The CDR3 bases are TGTGCCAGCAGGATCGGGACAGGCTATGGCTACACCTTC.

The chain uses TRBV4-1 and TRBJ2-3, with 9 bases that match TRBD2. CDR1 is MGHRA, CDR2 YSYEKL, per germline. J was trimmed by 6 bases and V by 3 bases; bases with no gene match: 10. The CDR3 loop spans 16 amino acids. CDR3 nucleotides: TGCGCCAGCAGCCAGTACGCGGGGGGGCCCGTGGATACGCAGTATTTT. It specifies CASSQYAGGPVDTQYF.

The genes are TRBV5-6 and TRBJ2-7, with D perhaps TRBD2 (5 bases). CDR1 and CDR2 (germline): SGHDT, YYEEEE. The CDR3 has 14 amino acids. Trimming took off 1 base at V and 1 base at J, with 9 bases between the two ends. CDR3 sequence reads: CASSLIGVSYEQYF. DNA for the CDR3: TGTGCCAGCAGCTTGATCGGGGTGTCCTACGAGCAGTACTTC.

This clone was observed a few times. The rearrangement joins TRBV5-6 to TRBJ1-3; D remains ambiguous. CDR1 is SGHDT, CDR2 YYEEEE, per germline. The V and J ends lost 4 bases and 3 bases respectively, with 5 bases between them. The CDR3 has 12 amino acids. CDR3 DNA: TGTGCCAGCAGCGCAGGTGGAAACACCATATATTTT. Translated: CASSAGGNTIYF.

This clone was detected only a few times. The chain combines TRBV5-1 with TRBJ1-6; no clear D. V dropped 0 bases and J dropped 4 bases, with 8 bases sitting between them. This CDR3 has 15 residues. Germline V gene data show CDR1 as SGHRS and CDR2 as YFSETQ. This CDR3 is CASSLGSVYNSPLHF. CDR3 bases: TGCGCCAGCAGCTTGGGCAGCGTGTATAATTCACCCCTCCACTTT.

The chain recombines TRBV5-1 with TRBJ2-2; D gene ambiguous. This CDR3 comprises 14 residues. With 1 base removed from V and 1 base from J, the gap between germline ends came to 5 bases. Germline V gene sequence: CDR1 SGHRS, CDR2 YFSETQ. As DNA, the CDR3 is TGCGCCAGCAGCTTGCGACAGAACACCGGGGAGCTGTTTTTT. This gives the protein CASSLRQNTGELFF. Using reference TRBV5-1 and TRBJ2-2 for the parts outside the CDR3, the full variable domain is KAGVTQTPRYLIKTRGQQVTLSCSPISGHRSVSWYQQTPGQGLQFLFEYFSETQRNKGNFPGRFSGRQFSNSRSEMNVSTLELGDSALYLCASSLRQNTGELFFGEGSRLTVL.

J is TRBJ2-7 and V is TRBV5-1, with TRBD1 as a possible D gene (8 bases). Trimming left V 0 bases short and J 3 bases short, with 13 bases between. The CDR3 contains 15 residues. In germline, CDR1 is SGHRS, CDR2 YFSETQ. CDR3 amino acids: CASSLAAGTGYEQYF. The CDR3 coding sequence is TGCGCCAGCAGCTTGGCAGCGGGGACAGGCTACGAGCAGTACTTC.